These T cell receptor beta chains were read from a single sample in a study of OX40 agonist ivuxolimab in advanced cancers. Assay used: immunoSEQ multiplex PCR; TCRdb lists only in-frame clones, some missing. This sample has 75,000 to 95,000 clones, with 70% to 90% found just once. The material was CD4+ or CD8+ T cells sorted from blood, obtained in a trial of the OX40 agonist ivuxolimab. All receptors come from an adult with an advanced solid tumor such as melanoma, head and neck, liver or kidney cancer. The CDR3 runs from the conserved cysteine through the conserved F or W. Fields, in order: J gene, clone size, D gene, V gene, CDR3 protein, CDR3 DNA. The D gene is left open where the match is weak. Size is stated for part of the rows, as once, few or many counts, or as a class when the clone is expanded.

TRBJ1-4 | NA | NA | TRBV28 | CASMRTGYEKLFF | TGTGCAAGCATGCGGACGGGCTATGAAAAACTGTTTTTT
TRBJ1-1 | NA | TRBD1 | TRBV19 | CATAPRTGGRAFF | TGTGCCACCGCGCCCCGGACAGGGGGCCGCGCTTTCTTT
TRBJ2-7 | NA | NA | TRBV7-2 | CASSLVGITHEQYF | TGTGCCAGCAGCTTAGTGGGCATCACCCACGAGCAGTACTTC
TRBJ2-1 | NA | TRBD1 | TRBV4-1 | CASSQAGTGVWGINEQFF | TGCGCCAGCAGCCAAGCCGGGACAGGGGTATGGGGGATTAATGAGCAGTTCTTC
TRBJ1-1 | NA | NA | TRBV5-4 | CASRGGYGNTEAFF | TGTGCCAGCAGGGGGGGGTACGGGAACACTGAAGCTTTCTTT
TRBJ2-5 | NA | NA | TRBV5-5 | CASSLGWVQETQYF | TGTGCCAGCAGCTTGGGGTGGGTCCAAGAGACCCAGTACTTC
TRBJ2-1 | NA | NA | TRBV20-1 | CSARYNEQFF | TGCAGTGCTAGGTACAATGAGCAGTTCTTC
TRBJ1-2 | NA | NA | TRBV5-1 | CASSYQSNYGYTF | TGCGCCAGCAGTTATCAGTCTAACTATGGCTACACCTTC
TRBJ1-1 | NA | NA | TRBV10-3 | CAISGMNTEAFF | TGTGCCATCAGTGGAATGAACACTGAAGCTTTCTTT
TRBJ2-1 | NA | TRBD2 | TRBV29-1 | CSVGLAGDTFF | TGCAGCGTTGGGCTAGCGGGGGACACGTTCTTC
TRBJ1-1 | NA | NA | TRBV9 | CASSVGRPGTEAFF | TGTGCCAGCAGCGTGGGGAGGCCGGGCACTGAAGCTTTCTTT
TRBJ1-1 | NA | NA | TRBV5-1 | CASIVEGGREAFF | TGCGCCAGCATTGTAGAGGGGGGGCGCGAAGCTTTCTTT
TRBJ2-1 | once | NA | TRBV19 | CASRRDMPYNEQFF | TGTGCCAGTAGAAGGGACATGCCCTACAATGAGCAGTTCTTC